Listed below are T cell receptor beta chains from one sample, sequenced in a study of tumor and adjacent non-tumor tissue in lung cancer. TCRdb reanalysed the multiplex PCR reads using MiXCR and keeps one entry per CDR3 protein. The repertoire has 45,000 to 65,000 distinct CDR3 sequences, roughly 69% of them found once; the top ten carry around a quarter. Sample: distant non-tumor lung tissue. The receptors shown here come from an older woman with non-small cell lung cancer. Each CDR3 is given with its conserved first and last residue. D genes are given only for firm matches. Clone size, where shown, is once, few, many, or a class for clones that have expanded.

>-|-|14|TRBJ2-7|TRBV9
TGTGCCAGCAGCGGACAACAGGGACGAGGCGAGCAGTACTTC
CASSGQQGRGEQYF
>-|TRBD1|16|TRBJ2-1|TRBV5-1
TGCACCAGCAGCTCCACCGGGACAGCAACCTACAATGAGCAGTTCTTC
CTSSSTGTATYNEQFF
>-|-|16|TRBJ2-6|TRBV4-3
TGCGCCAGCAGCCCATACTCCGGGGGTTGGGCCAACGTCCTGACTTTC
CASSPYSGGWANVLTF
>-|TRBD2|16|TRBJ2-2|TRBV4-2
TGTACCAGTAGCCAAGGTGTGGGGGGGAACACGGGGGAGCTGTTTTTT
CTSSQGVGGNTGELFF
>many|-|15|TRBJ2-3|TRBV6-2/TRBV6-3
TGTGCCAGCAGTTACTCGGGGCAGCTAACAGATACGCAGTATTTT
CASSYSGQLTDTQYF
>-|-|16|TRBJ1-3|TRBV15
TGTACCACCAGCAGAGATCGAGGTGTCTCTGGAAACACCATATATTTT
CTTSRDRGVSGNTIYF
>-|TRBD1|16|TRBJ2-2|TRBV11-3
TGTGCCAGCGTCACAGGGACAGGGAAATGGACCGGGGAGCTGTTTTTT
CASVTGTGKWTGELFF
>-|TRBD2|17|TRBJ2-3|TRBV11-2
TGTGCCAGCAGCTTAGTTGCTAGCGGGAGAGTTGGAGATACGCAGTATTTT
CASSLVASGRVGDTQYF
>-|-|13|TRBJ2-5|TRBV13
TGTGCCAGGAGCCCCAGACTAGGAGAGATCCAGTACTTC
CARSPRLGEIQYF
>many|TRBD1|14|TRBJ2-7|TRBV5-1
TGCGCCAGCAGCATACAGGGGCGGTTAGACGAGCAGTACTTC
CASSIQGRLDEQYF
>-|-|16|TRBJ2-1|TRBV6-5
TGTGCCAGCGGTCCGTCATCTGGGGCCCCCTACAATGAGCAGTTCTTC
CASGPSSGAPYNEQFF
>-|TRBD2|14|TRBJ2-4|TRBV6-5
TGTGCCAGCAGTTACGGACTAGATCTGAAGATTCATTACTTC
CASSYGLDLKIHYF
>-|TRBD1|13|TRBJ1-1|TRBV6-1
TGTGCCAGCAGCCGGACAGGGGACACTGAAGTTTTCTTC
CASSRTGDTEVFF
>few|TRBD1|14|TRBJ2-5|TRBV7-9
TGTGCCAGCAGCTTAACAGGACAGGTGGAGACCCAGTACTTC
CASSLTGQVETQYF
>-|-|14|TRBJ2-7|TRBV5-1
TGTGCCAGCAGCTTCGGGGCAGTTTCCTACGAGCAGTACTTC
CASSFGAVSYEQYF
>-|-|14|TRBJ1-1|TRBV11-3
TGTGCCAGCAGCTTAACAAGGGACCTGATTGAAGCCTTCTTT
CASSLTRDLIEAFF
>few|TRBD1|16|TRBJ2-7|TRBV5-1
TGCGCCAGCAGCTTGGGGGCCTCGACAGGGACCTACGAGCAGTACTTC
CASSLGASTGTYEQYF
>-|-|13|TRBJ1-2|TRBV4-3
TGCGCCAGCAGCCAAAAAGCTAACTATAGTTACACCTTC
CASSQKANYSYTF
>many|TRBD1|14|TRBJ1-2|TRBV24-1
TGTGCCACCAGTGAGGGACAGGGGGCAGTCGGCTACACCTTC
CATSEGQGAVGYTF
>-|-|15|TRBJ2-2|TRBV2
TGTGCCAGCGGGTCTGAAGTGACGAACACCTGGGAGCTGTTTTTT
CASGSEVTNTWELFF
>many|-|14|TRBJ2-3|TRBV20-1
TGCAGTGCTCTCGAGACACTTAGCACAGATACGCAGTATTTT
CSALETLSTDTQYF
>medium-sized|-|13|TRBJ2-7|TRBV6-5
TGTGCCAGCTCCCCAATAACCTCCTACGAGCAGTACTTC
CASSPITSYEQYF
>-|-|17|TRBJ2-3|TRBV24-1
TGTGCCACCAGTGGTCGGGGGTCGGGACCTGAGACAGATACGCAGTATTTT
CATSGRGSGPETDTQYF
>once|TRBD1|17|TRBJ2-5|TRBV6-2/TRBV6-3
TGTGCCAGCAGTTACGAGGGACAGGTCGGGGGACTAGAGACCCAGTACTTC
CASSYEGQVGGLETQYF
>-|-|15|TRBJ1-2|TRBV6-1
TGTGCCAGAAGTGACCGGAACAGGGCACACTATGGCTACACCTTC
CARSDRNRAHYGYTF
>-|-|14|TRBJ2-1|TRBV11-3
TGTGCCACCCGCAAGGGTGAATTAGGCAGTGAGCAGTTCTTT
CATRKGELGSEQFF
>-|TRBD1|16|TRBJ2-3|TRBV12-3/TRBV12-4
TGTGCCAGCAGTTCAACCGGGACAGGAGCGACAGGTACGCTGTATTTT
CASSSTGTGATGTLYF
>once|-|14|TRBJ2-2|TRBV11-2
TGTGCCAGCAGCTTAAGTCTCGGCGCCGGGAAACTATTTTTT
CASSLSLGAGKLFF
>-|TRBD1|14|TRBJ2-1|TRBV6-5
TGTGCCAGCAGTCGGACAGGGGGTCAAAAGATTCAGTTCTTC
CASSRTGGQKIQFF
>-|-|18|TRBJ1-3|TRBV4-2
TGTACCAGCAGCCCCCGTCGGGGGGGGGATAGCTCTGGAAACACCATATATTTT
CTSSPRRGGDSSGNTIYF
>many|-|15|TRBJ2-2|TRBV11-3
TGTGCCAGCAGCCCCACCGGGACAGTGGGGGGGGAGCTGTCTTTT
CASSPTGTVGGELSF
>-|-|15|TRBJ2-7|TRBV20-1
TGCAGTGTTAGCCGTACGGGGAACGAAAAATACGAACAGTACTTC
CSVSRTGNEKYEQYF
>-|TRBD1|14|TRBJ1-1|TRBV29-1
TGCAGTGTCGCACGTCAGGGGGCGAGGACTGAAGTTTTCTTT
CSVARQGARTEVFF
>once|-|13|TRBJ1-2|TRBV12-3/TRBV12-4
TGTGCCTGCAGTTTTAGTCACAACCATGGCTACACCTTC
CACSFSHNHGYTF
>-|-|14|TRBJ2-1|TRBV12-3/TRBV12-4
TGTGTCAGCACCTACGGGGGCTCCTACAACGAGCAGTTCTTC
CVSTYGGSYNEQFF
>few|TRBD1|16|TRBJ2-2|TRBV13
TGTGTCAGCCTGGACAGGGGAAAGGTGAACACCGGGGAGCTGTTTTTT
CVSLDRGKVNTGELFF
>many|-|16|TRBJ2-2|TRBV4-1
TGCGCCAGCAGCCAAGAGCCGTGGCCGAACACCGGGGAGCTGTTTTTT
CASSQEPWPNTGELFF
>-|-|16|TRBJ2-7|TRBV4-3
TGCGTCAGCAGCCAAGGAGAACGGGGGAGCTCCTACGAACAGTACTTC
CVSSQGERGSSYEQYF
>-|-|15|TRBJ2-2|TRBV7-9
TGTGCCACCCAGACGGGGATGGACCCCACCGGGGAGCCGTTTTTT
CATQTGMDPTGEPFF
>-|-|14|TRBJ1-5|TRBV12-3/TRBV12-4
TGTGCCAACAGTTTCTCGGGGGCGAATCAGCCCCAGCATTTT
CANSFSGANQPQHF
>-|TRBD1|14|TRBJ2-7|TRBV5-4
TGTGCCAGCAGTTGGGACAGGGGCTACTACGAGCAGTACTTC
CASSWDRGYYEQYF
>-|-|16|TRBJ1-2|TRBV6-1
TGTGCCATCAGTGAAAACCGTGACAGGCCTAACTATGGCTACACCTTC
CAISENRDRPNYGYTF
>once|TRBD2|15|TRBJ2-4|TRBV28
TGCGCCAGCAGTGAGGCGCGGGGGGGCGAAAACATTCAGTACTTC
CASSEARGGENIQYF
>-|-|17|TRBJ2-7|TRBV4-3
TGCGCCAGCAGCCAAGATGGCCATAGGGGTAAATGGTACAAGCAGTACTTC
CASSQDGHRGKWYKQYF
>-|-|11|TRBJ2-1|TRBV29-1
-
CGVGRGNEPFF
>-|-|15|TRBJ2-7|TRBV5-1
TGCGCCAGCAGCTTGCTTTCAGGGAGTTCCAACGAGCAGTACTTC
CASSLLSGSSNEQYF
>-|-|15|TRBJ2-7|TRBV4-2
TGTGCCAGCAGTCAGGAGGAGGTAGACCTCTACGAGCAGTACTTC
CASSQEEVDLYEQYF
>once|TRBD1|16|TRBJ2-5|TRBV12-3/TRBV12-4
TGTGCCAACAGGGACGGACAGGCACTGTACCAAGAGACCCAGTACTTC
CANRDGQALYQETQYF
>-|TRBD1|15|TRBJ2-1|TRBV25-1
TGTGCCAGCAGTGCTACAGGGGTAAACTACAATGAGCAGTTCTTC
CASSATGVNYNEQFF
>-|TRBD1|16|TRBJ2-5|TRBV11-1
TGTGCCAGTAGCCGAGACAGGGGCGGCCTCCAAGGGACCCAGTACTTC
CASSRDRGGLQGTQYF
>-|-|20|TRBJ2-5|TRBV6-5
TGTGCCAGCAGTTACCCTACGTTCGATAGGATATGGGGGTACCAAGAGACCCAGTACTTC
CASSYPTFDRIWGYQETQYF
>-|-|18|TRBJ2-1|TRBV4-3
TGCGCCAGCAGCCTCCGGCGGCTTGAGACGCCCTTTCACAATGAACAGTTCTTC
CASSLRRLETPFHNEQFF
>-|-|14|TRBJ2-7|TRBV6-2/TRBV6-3
TGTGCCAGTAGTTGCGGAGGGACAGCATACGAGCAATACTTC
CASSCGGTAYEQYF
>-|TRBD2|14|TRBJ2-3|TRBV30
TGTGCCAAGAGTGTACTAGCGGGAACAGATACGCAGTATTTT
CAKSVLAGTDTQYF
>few|TRBD1|15|TRBJ2-5|TRBV5-5
TGTGCCAACAGCTTGGACAGGGATCATAGGGAGACCCAGTACTTC
CANSLDRDHRETQYF